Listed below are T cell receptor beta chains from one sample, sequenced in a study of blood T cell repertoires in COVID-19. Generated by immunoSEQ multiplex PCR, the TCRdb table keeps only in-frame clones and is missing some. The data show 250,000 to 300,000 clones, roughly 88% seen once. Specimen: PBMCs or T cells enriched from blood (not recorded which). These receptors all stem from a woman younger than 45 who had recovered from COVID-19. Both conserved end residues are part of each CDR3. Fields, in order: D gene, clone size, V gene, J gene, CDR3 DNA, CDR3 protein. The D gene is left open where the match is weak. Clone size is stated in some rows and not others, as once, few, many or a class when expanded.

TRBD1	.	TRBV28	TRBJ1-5	TGTGCCAGCAGTTTAAGGCTCGGGACAGGGGTGGAGGATCAGCCCCAGCATTTT	CASSLRLGTGVEDQPQHF
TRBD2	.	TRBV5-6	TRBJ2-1	TGTGCCAGCAGCTGGTCTAGCGGGAACTACAATGAGCAGTTCTTC	CASSWSSGNYNEQFF
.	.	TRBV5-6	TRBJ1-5	TGTGCCAGCAGCTCCCACAATCAGCCCCAGCATTTT	CASSSHNQPQHF
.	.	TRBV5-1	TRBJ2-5	TGCGCCAGCAGCAACCCCGGCGGGGAGACCCAGTACTTC	CASSNPGGETQYF
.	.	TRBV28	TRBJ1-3	TGTGCCAGCAGTTTCCCTTCACAGGGAAACACCATATATTTT	CASSFPSQGNTIYF
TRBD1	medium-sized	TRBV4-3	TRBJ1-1	TGCGCCAGCAGCCAAGATTCTGTATTTGGCTCGACAGGGAAGGACACTGAAGCTTTCTTT	CASSQDSVFGSTGKDTEAFF
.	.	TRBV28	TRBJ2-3	TGTGCCAGCAGTTCCCCGGGGGAACAAAGCACAGATACGCAGTATTTT	CASSSPGEQSTDTQYF
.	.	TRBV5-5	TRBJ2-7	TGTGCCAGCAGCGTGGACGCCAGGCAATACGAGCAGTACTTC	CASSVDARQYEQYF
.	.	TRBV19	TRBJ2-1	TGTGCCAGTAGTATGAAGGGAGGACTTTACAATGAGCAGTTCTTC	CASSMKGGLYNEQFF
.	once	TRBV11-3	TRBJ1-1	TGTGCCAGCAGCTCAGAGAGATCGAACACTGAAGCTTTCTTT	CASSSERSNTEAFF
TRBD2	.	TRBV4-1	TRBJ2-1	TGCGCCAGCAGCTCTGCGGGGGTTTACAATGAGCAGTTCTTC	CASSSAGVYNEQFF
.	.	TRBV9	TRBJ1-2	TGTGCCAGCGGGGGCAGAGGGTATGGCTACACCTTC	CASGGRGYGYTF
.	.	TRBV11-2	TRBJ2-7	TGTGCCAGCAGCTTGGGGCCGGGCCCCTACGAGCAGTACTTC	CASSLGPGPYEQYF
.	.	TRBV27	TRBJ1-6	TGTGCCAGCAGTTTAGGGGGGCCCCTCCACTTT	CASSLGGPLHF
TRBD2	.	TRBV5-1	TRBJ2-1	TGCGCCAGCAGCTTGGGACTAGCGGGGGGGATTGAGCAGTTCTTC	CASSLGLAGGIEQFF
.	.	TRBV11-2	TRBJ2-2	TGTGCCAGCAGCTTACTAGCGAACACCGGGGAGCTGTTTTTT	CASSLLANTGELFF
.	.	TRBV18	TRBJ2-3	TGTGCCAGCTCAAAAACTGGACAGTTGCAGGATACGCAGTATTTT	CASSKTGQLQDTQYF
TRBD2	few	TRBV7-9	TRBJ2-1	TGTGCCAGCAGCTTAGCGATGAGACTAGCGGGAGGCGGGGATGAGCAGTTCTTC	CASSLAMRLAGGGDEQFF
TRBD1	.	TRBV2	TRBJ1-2	TGTGCCACCCTCTTTGGACAGGGCTTTGGCTACACCTTC	CATLFGQGFGYTF
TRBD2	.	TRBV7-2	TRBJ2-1	TGTGCCAGCAGTTTAGTCAATAGCGGGGGGGCGCAGTTCTTC	CASSLVNSGGAQFF
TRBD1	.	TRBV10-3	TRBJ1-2	TGTGCCATCAGTGAGTTTTTGGACAGGGGAAATGAGAACTATGGCTACACCTTC	CAISEFLDRGNENYGYTF
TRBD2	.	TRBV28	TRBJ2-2	TGTGCCAGCAGTTCACTGGGGAGGGGCACCGGGGAGCTGTTTTTT	CASSSLGRGTGELFF
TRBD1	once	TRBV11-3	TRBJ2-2	TGTGCCAGCAGCCCAGGACAGGGAATGGTCGCCGGGGAGCTGTTTTTT	CASSPGQGMVAGELFF
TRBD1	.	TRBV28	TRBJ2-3	TGTGCCAGCAGCGGGCCCGGGACAGGGATCACAGATACGCAGTATTTT	CASSGPGTGITDTQYF
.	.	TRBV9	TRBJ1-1	TGTGCCAGCGGGGGGGCTGAAGCTTTCTTT	CASGGAEAFF
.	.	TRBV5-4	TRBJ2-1	TGTGCCAGCAGCTTCGGACTACTGAGCTCCTACAATGAGCAGTTCTTC	CASSFGLLSSYNEQFF
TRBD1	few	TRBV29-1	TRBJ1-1	TGCAGCGTTGACTCCGGGACAGGGAACACTGAAGCTTTCTTT	CSVDSGTGNTEAFF
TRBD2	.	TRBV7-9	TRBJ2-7	TGTGCCAGCAGCCAGAGCGGGAGGGCCCCCTACGAGCAGTACTTC	CASSQSGRAPYEQYF
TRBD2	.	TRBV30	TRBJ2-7	TGTGCCTGGAGTTACGGCGGGAGTGTAGGCGAGCAGTACTTC	CAWSYGGSVGEQYF
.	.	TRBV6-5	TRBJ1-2	TGTGCCAGCAGGACAGTTAACTATGGCTACACCTTC	CASRTVNYGYTF
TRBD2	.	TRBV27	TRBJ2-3	TGTGCCAGCACCCGATTCTCCGGTAGCGGGAGCACAGATACGCAGTATTTT	CASTRFSGSGSTDTQYF
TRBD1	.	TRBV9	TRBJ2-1	TGTGCCAGCAGCGTAGGGATCAGGGGGACGAATGAGCAGTTCTTC	CASSVGIRGTNEQFF
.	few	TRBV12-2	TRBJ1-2	TGTGCAAGTCGCTTAGTGAGACAGGGAGACTATGGCTACACCTTC	CASRLVRQGDYGYTF
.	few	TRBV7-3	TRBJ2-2	TGTGCCAGCAGCTCTTTAGGGGCCGGGGAGCTGTTTTTT	CASSSLGAGELFF
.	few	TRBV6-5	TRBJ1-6	TGTGCCAGCAGTTACCGTGATAATTCACCCCTCCACTTT	CASSYRDNSPLHF
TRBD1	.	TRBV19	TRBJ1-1	TGTGCCAGTAGTACTCGGGACAGGGGGTCTGATGAAGCTTTCTTT	CASSTRDRGSDEAFF
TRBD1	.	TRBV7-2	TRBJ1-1	TGTGCCAGCTGGTCGAGAGGGGGCGAGGCTTTCTTT	CASWSRGGEAFF
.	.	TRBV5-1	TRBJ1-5	TGCGCCAGCAGCCGGGACACTCTGGGACAGCCCCAGCATTTT	CASSRDTLGQPQHF
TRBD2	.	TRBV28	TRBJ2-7	TGTGCCAGCAGAGCGGGAGCTCGCGAGCAGTACTTC	CASRAGAREQYF
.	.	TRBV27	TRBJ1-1	TGTGCCAGCAGTTCGAGGACTGAAGCTTTCTTT	CASSSRTEAFF
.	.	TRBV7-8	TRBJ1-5	TGTGCCAGCAGCTCAGACAGGTATCAGCCCCAGCATTTT	CASSSDRYQPQHF
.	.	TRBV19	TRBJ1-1	TGTGCCAGTAGTCACGCGGGACTCCCGATCCGGGGGGCTTTCTTT	CASSHAGLPIRGAFF
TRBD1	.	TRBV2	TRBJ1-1	TGTGCCAGCAGTGCGGAACAGGGGTTGGACACTGAAGCTTTCTTT	CASSAEQGLDTEAFF